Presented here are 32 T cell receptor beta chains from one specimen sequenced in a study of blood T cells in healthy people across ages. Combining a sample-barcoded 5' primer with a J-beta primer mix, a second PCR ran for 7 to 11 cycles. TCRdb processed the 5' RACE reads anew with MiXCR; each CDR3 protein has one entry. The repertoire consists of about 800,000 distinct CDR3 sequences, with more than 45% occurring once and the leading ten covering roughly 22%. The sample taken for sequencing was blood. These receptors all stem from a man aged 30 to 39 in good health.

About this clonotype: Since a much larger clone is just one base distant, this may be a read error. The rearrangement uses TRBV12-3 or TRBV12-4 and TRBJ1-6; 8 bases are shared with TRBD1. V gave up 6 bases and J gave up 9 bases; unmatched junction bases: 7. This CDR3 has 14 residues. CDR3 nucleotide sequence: TGTGCCAGCAGATCCGACAGGGGATGTTCACCCCTCCACTTT. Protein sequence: CASRSDRGCSPLHF.

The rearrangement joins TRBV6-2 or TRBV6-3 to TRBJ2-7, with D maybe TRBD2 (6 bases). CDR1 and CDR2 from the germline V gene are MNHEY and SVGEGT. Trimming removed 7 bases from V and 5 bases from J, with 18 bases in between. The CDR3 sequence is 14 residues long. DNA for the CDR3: TGTGCCAGCATTCCCACGGGCGGGACCCACGAGCAGTACTTC. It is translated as CASIPTGGTHEQYF.

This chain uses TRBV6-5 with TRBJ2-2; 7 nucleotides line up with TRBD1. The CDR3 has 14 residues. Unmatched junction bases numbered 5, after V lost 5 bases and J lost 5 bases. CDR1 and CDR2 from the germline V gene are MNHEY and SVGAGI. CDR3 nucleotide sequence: TGTGCCAGCAGTGCCATCAGGGGGACCGGGGAGCTGTTTTTT. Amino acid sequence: CASSAIRGTGELFF.

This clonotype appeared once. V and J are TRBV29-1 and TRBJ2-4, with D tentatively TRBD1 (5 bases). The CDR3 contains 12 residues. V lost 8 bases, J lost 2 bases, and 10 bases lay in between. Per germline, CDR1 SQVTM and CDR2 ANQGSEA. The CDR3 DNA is TGCAGCCCAAGGACATCCAAAAACATTCAGTACTTC. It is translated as CSPRTSKNIQYF.

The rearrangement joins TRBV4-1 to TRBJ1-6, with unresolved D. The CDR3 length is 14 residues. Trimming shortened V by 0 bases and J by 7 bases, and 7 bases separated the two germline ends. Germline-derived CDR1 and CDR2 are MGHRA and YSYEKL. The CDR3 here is CASSQEGRNSPLHF. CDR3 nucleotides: TGCGCCAGCAGCCAAGAGGGTAGGAATTCACCCCTCCACTTT.

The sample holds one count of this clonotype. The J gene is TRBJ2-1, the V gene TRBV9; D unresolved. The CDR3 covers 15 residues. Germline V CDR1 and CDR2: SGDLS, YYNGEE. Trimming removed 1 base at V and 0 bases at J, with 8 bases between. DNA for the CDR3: TGTGCCAGCAGCGTAACATCAAGCTCCTACAATGAGCAGTTCTTC. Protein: CASSVTSSSYNEQFF. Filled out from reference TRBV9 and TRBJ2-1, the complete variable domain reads DSGVTQTPKHLITATGQRVTLRCSPRSGDLSVYWYQQSLDQGLQFLIQYYNGEERAKGNILERFSAQQFPDLHSELNLSSLELGDSALYFCASSVTSSSYNEQFFGPGTRLTVL.

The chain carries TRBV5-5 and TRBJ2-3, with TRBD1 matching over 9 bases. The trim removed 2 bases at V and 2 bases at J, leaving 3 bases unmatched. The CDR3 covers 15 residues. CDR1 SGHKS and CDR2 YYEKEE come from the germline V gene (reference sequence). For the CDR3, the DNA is TGTGCCAGCAGCTTAGGGACAGGGCCCACAGATACGCAGTATTTT. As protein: CASSLGTGPTDTQYF.

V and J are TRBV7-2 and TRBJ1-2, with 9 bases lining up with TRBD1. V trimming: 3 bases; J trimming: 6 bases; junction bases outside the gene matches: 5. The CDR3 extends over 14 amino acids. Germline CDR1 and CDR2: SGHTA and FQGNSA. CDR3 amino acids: CASSFPDRGNGYTF. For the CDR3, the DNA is TGTGCCAGCAGCTTTCCGGACAGGGGAAATGGCTACACCTTC.

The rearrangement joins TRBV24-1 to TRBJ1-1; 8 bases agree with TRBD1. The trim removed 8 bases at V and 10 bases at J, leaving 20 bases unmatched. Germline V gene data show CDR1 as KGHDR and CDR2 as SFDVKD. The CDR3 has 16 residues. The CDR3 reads CATINRTGTVSGVAFF. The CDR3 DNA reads TGTGCCACCATCAACCGGACAGGGACAGTAAGCGGAGTAGCTTTCTTT.

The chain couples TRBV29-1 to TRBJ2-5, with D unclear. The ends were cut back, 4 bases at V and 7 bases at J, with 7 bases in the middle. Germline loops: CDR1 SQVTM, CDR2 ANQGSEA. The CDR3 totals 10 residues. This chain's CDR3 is CSVGDTTQYF. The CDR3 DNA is TGCAGCGTTGGGGATACGACCCAGTACTTC.

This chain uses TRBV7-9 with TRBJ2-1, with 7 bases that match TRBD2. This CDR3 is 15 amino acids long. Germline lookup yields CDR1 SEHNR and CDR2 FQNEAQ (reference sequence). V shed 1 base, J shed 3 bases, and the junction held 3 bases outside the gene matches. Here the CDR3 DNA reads TGTGCCAGCAGCTTAGATACTAGCGACTACAATGAGCAGTTCTTC. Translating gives CASSLDTSDYNEQFF.

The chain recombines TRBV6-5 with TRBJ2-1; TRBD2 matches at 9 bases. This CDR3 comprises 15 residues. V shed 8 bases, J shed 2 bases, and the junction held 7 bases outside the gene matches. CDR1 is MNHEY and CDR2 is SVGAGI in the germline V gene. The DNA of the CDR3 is TGTGCCAGCGCCCTGAGCGGGGGGCCCTACAATGAGCAGTTCTTC. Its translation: CASALSGGPYNEQFF.

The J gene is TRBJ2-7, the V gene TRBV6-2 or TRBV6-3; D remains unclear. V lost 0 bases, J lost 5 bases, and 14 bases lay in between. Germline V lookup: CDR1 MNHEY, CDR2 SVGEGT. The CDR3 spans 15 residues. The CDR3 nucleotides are TGTGCCAGCAGTTACTCCCGTGGGCTAAGGGACGAGCAGTACTTC. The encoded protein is CASSYSRGLRDEQYF.

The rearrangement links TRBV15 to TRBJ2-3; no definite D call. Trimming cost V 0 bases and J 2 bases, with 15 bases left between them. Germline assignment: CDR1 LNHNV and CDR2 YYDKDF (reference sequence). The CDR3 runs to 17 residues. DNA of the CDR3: TGTGCCACCAGCAGAGATCCCTTGGTCTACTACACAGATACGCAGTATTTT. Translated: CATSRDPLVYYTDTQYF. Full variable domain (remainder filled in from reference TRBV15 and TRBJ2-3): DAMVIQNPRYQVTQFGKPVTLSCSQTLNHNVMYWYQQKSSQAPKLLFHYYDKDFNNEADTPDNFQSRRPNTSFCFLDIRSPGLGDTAMYLCATSRDPLVYYTDTQYFGPGTRLTVL.

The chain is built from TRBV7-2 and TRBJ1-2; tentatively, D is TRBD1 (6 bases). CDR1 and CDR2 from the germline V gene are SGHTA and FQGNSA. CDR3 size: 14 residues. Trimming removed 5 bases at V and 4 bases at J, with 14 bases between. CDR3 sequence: CASSTPQGTYGYTF. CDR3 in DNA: TGTGCCAGCAGCACACCACAGGGCACCTATGGCTACACCTTC.

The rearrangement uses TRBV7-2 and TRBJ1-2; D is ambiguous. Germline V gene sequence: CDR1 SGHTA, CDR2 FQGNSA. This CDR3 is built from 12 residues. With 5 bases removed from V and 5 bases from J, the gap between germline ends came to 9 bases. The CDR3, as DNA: TGTGCCAGCAGCGATAATCTGTATGGCTACACCTTC. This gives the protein CASSDNLYGYTF.

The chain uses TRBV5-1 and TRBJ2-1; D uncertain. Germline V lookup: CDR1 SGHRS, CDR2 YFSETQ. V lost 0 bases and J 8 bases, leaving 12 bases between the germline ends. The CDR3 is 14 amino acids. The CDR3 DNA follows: TGCGCCAGCAGCTTGGGTCGTAGTGCGGATGAGCAGTTCTTC. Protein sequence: CASSLGRSADEQFF.

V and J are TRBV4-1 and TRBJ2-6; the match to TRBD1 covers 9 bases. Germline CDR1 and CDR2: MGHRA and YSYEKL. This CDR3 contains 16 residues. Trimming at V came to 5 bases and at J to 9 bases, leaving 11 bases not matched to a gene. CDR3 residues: CASSTGQGTLYNVLTF. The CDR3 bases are TGCGCCAGCAGCACCGGACAGGGGACTCTTTACAACGTCCTGACTTTC.

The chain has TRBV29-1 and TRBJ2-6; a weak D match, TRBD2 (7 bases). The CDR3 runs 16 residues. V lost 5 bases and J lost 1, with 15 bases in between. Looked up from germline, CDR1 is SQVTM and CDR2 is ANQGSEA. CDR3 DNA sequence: TGCAGCGTTAGGGGAGGGGGGCCTTCTGGGGCCAACGTCCTGACTTTC. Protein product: CSVRGGGPSGANVLTF.

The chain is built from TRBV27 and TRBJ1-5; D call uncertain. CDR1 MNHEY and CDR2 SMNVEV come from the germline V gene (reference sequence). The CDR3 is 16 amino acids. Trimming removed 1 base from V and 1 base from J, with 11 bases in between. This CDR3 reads CASSLLGWESNQPQHF. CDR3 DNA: TGTGCCAGCAGTTTATTAGGGTGGGAGAGCAATCAGCCCCAGCATTTT.

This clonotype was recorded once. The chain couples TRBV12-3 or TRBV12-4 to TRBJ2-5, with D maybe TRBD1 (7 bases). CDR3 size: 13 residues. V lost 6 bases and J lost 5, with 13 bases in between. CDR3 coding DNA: TGTGCCAGCAGGTACAGGGGAGGCGAGACCCAGTACTTC. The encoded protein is CASRYRGGETQYF.

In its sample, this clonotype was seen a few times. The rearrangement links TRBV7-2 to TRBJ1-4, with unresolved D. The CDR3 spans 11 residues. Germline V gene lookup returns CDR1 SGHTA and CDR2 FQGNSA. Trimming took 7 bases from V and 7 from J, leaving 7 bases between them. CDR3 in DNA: TGTGCCAGCACATCCTTTGAAAAACTGTTTTTT. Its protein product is CASTSFEKLFF.

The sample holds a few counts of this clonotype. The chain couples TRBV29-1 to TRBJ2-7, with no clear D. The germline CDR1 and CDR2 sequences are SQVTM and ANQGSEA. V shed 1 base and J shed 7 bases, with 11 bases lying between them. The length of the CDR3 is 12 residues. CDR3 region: CSVEGPETEQYF. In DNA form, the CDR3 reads TGCAGCGTTGAAGGTCCCGAGACGGAGCAGTACTTC.

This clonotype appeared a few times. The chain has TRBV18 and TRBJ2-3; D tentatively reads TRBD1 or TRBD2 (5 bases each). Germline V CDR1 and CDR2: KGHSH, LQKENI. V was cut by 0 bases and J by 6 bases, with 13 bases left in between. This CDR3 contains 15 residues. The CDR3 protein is CASSPPGPATDTQYF. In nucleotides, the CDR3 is TGTGCCAGCTCACCACCGGGACCAGCCACGGATACGCAGTATTTT.

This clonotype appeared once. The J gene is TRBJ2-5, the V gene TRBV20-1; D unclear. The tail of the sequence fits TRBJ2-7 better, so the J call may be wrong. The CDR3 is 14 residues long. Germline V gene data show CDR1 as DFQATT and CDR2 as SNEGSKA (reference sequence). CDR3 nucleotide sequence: TGCAGTGCTAGAGAAGGCCCGGGTAGGAACGAGCAGTACTTC. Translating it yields CSAREGPGRNEQYF.

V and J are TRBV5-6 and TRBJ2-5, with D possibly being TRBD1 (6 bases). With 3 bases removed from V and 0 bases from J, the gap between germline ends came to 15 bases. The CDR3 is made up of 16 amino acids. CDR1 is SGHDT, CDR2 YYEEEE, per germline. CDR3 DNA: TGTGCCAGCAGCTCCTACAGGGCGCGGTACCAAGAGACCCAGTACTTC. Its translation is CASSSYRARYQETQYF.

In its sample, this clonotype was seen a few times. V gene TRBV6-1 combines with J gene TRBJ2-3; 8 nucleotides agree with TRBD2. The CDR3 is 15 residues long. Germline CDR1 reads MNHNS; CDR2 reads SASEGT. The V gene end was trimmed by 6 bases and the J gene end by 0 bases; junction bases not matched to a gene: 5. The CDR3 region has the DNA TGTGCCAGCAGGTCTCGGGGGGGTAGCACAGATACGCAGTATTTT. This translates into CASRSRGGSTDTQYF.

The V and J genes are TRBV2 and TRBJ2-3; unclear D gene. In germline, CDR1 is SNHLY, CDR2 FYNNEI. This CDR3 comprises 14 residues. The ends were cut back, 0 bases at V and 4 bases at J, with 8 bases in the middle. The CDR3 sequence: CASSEAILADTQYF. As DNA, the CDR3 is TGTGCCAGCAGTGAAGCTATCTTAGCAGATACGCAGTATTTT.

The CDR3 coding sequence is TGTGCCATCAGCGAGAACACCGCAACTAATGAAAAACTGTTTTTT. Protein sequence: CAISENTATNEKLFF. The V gene is TRBV10-3, the J gene TRBJ1-4; D remains ambiguous. Trimming pared 6 bases from V and 0 bases from J, leaving 11 bases between. Germline CDR1 reads ENHRY; CDR2 reads SYGVKD. The CDR3 length is 15 residues.

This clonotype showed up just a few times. CDR3 in amino acids: CSAIRPGSYNSPLHF. In nucleotides, the CDR3 is TGCAGTGCTATCCGGCCGGGCTCCTATAATTCACCCCTCCACTTT. V usage is TRBV20-1 and J usage is TRBJ1-6, with D unresolved. The CDR3 spans 15 residues. Germline V gene sequence: CDR1 DFQATT, CDR2 SNEGSKA (reference sequence). V was trimmed by 4 bases and J by 0 bases, leaving 10 bases between them.

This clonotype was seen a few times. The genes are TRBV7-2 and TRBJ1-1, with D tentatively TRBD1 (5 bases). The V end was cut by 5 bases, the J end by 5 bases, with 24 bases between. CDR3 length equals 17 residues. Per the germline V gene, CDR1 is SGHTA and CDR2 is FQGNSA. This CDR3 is CASSPQAATGLGTEAFF. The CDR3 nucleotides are TGTGCCAGCAGCCCCCAGGCGGCCACAGGCCTGGGGACTGAAGCTTTCTTT.

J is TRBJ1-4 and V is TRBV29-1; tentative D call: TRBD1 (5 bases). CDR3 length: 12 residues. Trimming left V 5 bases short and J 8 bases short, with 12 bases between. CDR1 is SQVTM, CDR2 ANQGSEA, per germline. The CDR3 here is CSVRGSTEKLFF. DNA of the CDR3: TGCAGCGTTCGGGGGTCGACGGAAAAACTGTTTTTT. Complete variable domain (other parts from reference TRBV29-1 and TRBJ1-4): SAVISQKPSRDICQRGTSLTIQCQVDSQVTMMFWYRQQPGQSLTLIATANQGSEATYESGFVIDKFPISRPNLTFSTLTVSNMSPEDSSIYLCSVRGSTEKLFFGSGTQLSVL.